This is a list of T cell receptor beta chains from one sample in a study of T cell responses to AZD1222 COVID-19 vaccine. Assay used: immunoSEQ multiplex PCR; TCRdb lists only in-frame clones, some missing. In the table there are roughly 150,000 clones, 92% of which are singletons. The specimen comprised peripheral blood, sampled 28 days after the second AZD1222 dose. Receptors were obtained from an adult who received the AZD1222 COVID-19 vaccine. CDR3s include the opening cysteine and the closing phenylalanine or tryptophan. Fields, in order: CDR3 length, V gene, clone size, D gene, J gene, CDR3 DNA, CDR3 protein. D genes are given only for firm matches. A row's size may be missing; if present it is once, few, many or a size class.

>13|TRBV2|-|TRBD1|TRBJ1-1
TGTGCCAGCAGTGAAGCGCTGAGACAGGGAGCTTTCTTT
CASSEALRQGAFF
>15|TRBV28|-|-|TRBJ1-2
TGTGCCAGCAGTTTTATTGGGCCAAGGGCCTATGGCTACACCTTC
CASSFIGPRAYGYTF
>13|TRBV30|few|-|TRBJ1-1
TGTGCCTGGAGTGTTCTATCGAGCACTGAAGCTTTCTTT
CAWSVLSSTEAFF
>13|TRBV12-3/TRBV12-4|-|-|TRBJ2-1
TGTGCCAGCAGTTTAGGCGGGGTGATTGAGCAGTTCTTC
CASSLGGVIEQFF
>13|TRBV15|few|-|TRBJ2-7
TGTGCCACCAGCTTGGGACTTCAATACGAGCAGTACTTC
CATSLGLQYEQYF
>16|TRBV4-2|few|-|TRBJ2-4
TGTGCCAGCAGCCAAGATCAAGGGGCGAGGAAAAACATTCAGTACTTC
CASSQDQGARKNIQYF
>14|TRBV5-1|-|TRBD1|TRBJ1-4
TGCGCCAGCAGCGTCGGACAGGGGAGCGAAAAACTGTTTTTT
CASSVGQGSEKLFF
>16|TRBV4-2|few|TRBD1|TRBJ2-7
TGTGCCAGCAGCCAAGATTCGGGACAGAGAGCCTACGAGCAGTACTTC
CASSQDSGQRAYEQYF
>19|TRBV27|-|TRBD2|TRBJ2-6
TGTGCCAGCAGCCCCGGGACTAGCGGGATTTTCTCTGGGGCCAACGTCCTGACTTTC
CASSPGTSGIFSGANVLTF
>14|TRBV18|once|-|TRBJ1-2
TGTGCCAGCTCACCGGGCAGACCCAACTATGGCTACACCTTC
CASSPGRPNYGYTF
>14|TRBV19|-|-|TRBJ1-1
TGTGCCAGTAGTATCCCAGGGATGAACACTGAAGCTTTCTTT
CASSIPGMNTEAFF
>16|TRBV27|-|-|TRBJ1-6
TGTGCCAGCAGTACAATGCCACTCTCCTATAATTCACCCCTCCACTTT
CASSTMPLSYNSPLHF
>11|TRBV20-1|-|-|TRBJ1-1
TGCAGTGCTCGGGGGGGGATTGAAGCTTTCTTT
CSARGGIEAFF